This TCR beta chain was identified in a study of response to subunit inactivated influenza vaccine. The study, taken as a whole, reports: A suggestion made by the authors is that each seasonal influenza vaccination recruits few new T cells.

The CDR3 is made up of 16 amino acids. The ends were cut back, 1 base at V and 3 bases at J, with 16 bases in the middle. Germline lookup yields CDR1 SGHKS and CDR2 YYEKEE (reference sequence). TCRdb processed the RT-PCR reads anew with MiXCR; each CDR3 protein has one entry. This table has roughly 460,000 distinct CDR3 sequences, roughly 9.7% appearing once. Concerning this clonotype: Its antigen remains unknown.

This material consisted of PBMCs from blood, taken 40 to 50 days after vaccination. V gene TRBV5-5 combines with J gene TRBJ1-1; weak D call: TRBD1 (5 bases). The sequence came from a man in his fifties or sixties who received an inactivated influenza vaccine. The CDR3 DNA reads TGTGCCAGCAGCTTGCTATCCCCAGGGTGGGACACTGAAGCTTTCTTT. This gives the protein CASSLLSPGWDTEAFF.